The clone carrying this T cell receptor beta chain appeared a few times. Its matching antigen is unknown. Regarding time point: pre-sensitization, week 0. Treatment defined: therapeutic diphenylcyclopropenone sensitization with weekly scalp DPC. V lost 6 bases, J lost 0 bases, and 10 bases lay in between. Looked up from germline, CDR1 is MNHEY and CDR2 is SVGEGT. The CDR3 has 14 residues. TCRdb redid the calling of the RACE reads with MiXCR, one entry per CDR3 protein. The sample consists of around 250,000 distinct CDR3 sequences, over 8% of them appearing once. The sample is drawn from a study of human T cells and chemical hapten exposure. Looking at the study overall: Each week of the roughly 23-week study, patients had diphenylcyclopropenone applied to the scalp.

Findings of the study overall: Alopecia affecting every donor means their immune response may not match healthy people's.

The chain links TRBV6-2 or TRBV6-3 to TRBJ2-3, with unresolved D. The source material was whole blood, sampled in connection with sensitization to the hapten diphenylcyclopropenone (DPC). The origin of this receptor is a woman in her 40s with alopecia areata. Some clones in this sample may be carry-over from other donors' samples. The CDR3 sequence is CASRNPGSTDTQYF. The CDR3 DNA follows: TGTGCCAGCAGGAACCCCGGGAGCACAGATACGCAGTATTTT.